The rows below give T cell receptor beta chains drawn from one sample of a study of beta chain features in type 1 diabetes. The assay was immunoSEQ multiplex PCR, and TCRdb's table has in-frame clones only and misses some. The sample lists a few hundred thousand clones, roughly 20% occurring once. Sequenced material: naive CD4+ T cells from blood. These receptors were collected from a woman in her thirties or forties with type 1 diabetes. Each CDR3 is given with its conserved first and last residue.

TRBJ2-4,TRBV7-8,CASSLGDRGNIQYF
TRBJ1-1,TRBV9,CASSVVNTGGTEAFF
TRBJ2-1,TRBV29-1,CSVGGYNEQFF
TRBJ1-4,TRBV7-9,CASARGGIEKLFF
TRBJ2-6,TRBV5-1,CASSLAVLGANVLTF
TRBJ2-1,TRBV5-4,CASSTWGGASYNEQFF
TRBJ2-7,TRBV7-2,CASSLATGDPYEQYF
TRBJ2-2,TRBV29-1,CSVERDRGTGELFF
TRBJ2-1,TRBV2,CASGEWREWWIF
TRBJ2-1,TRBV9,CASSPRWTSGRGWDEQFF
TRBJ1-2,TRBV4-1,CASSQAPQGSGYTF
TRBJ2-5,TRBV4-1,CASSQPHSTQGIQETQYF
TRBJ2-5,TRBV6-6,CASSTPSLQETQYF
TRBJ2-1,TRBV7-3,CASRLTGGNEQFF
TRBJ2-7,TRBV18,CASSPGQGSEQYF
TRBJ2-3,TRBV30,CAWSVQLANTDTQYF
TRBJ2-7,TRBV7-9,CASSLGGWLAGHYEQYF
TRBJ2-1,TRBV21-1,CASSVQGSSYNEQFF
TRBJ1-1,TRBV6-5,CATSLVLNTEAFF
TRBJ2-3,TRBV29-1,CSDNRASTDTQYF
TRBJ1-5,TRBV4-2,CASSGEGSQPQHF
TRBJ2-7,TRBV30,CAWKPGLASEQYF
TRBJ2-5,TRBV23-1,CASDHLAGGPEETQYF
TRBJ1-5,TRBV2,CASVGARNQPQHF
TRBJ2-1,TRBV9,CASSVDPGGSYNEQFF
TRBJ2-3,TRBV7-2,CASSNRLAGDTQYF
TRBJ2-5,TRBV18,CASSLNGGTQETQYF
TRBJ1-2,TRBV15,CATSRGDRRSYGYTF
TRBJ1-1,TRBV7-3,CASSLAPPGTEAFF
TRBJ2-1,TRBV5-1,CASSLDGGAWNEQFF
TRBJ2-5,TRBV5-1,CASSSGLAGAETQYF
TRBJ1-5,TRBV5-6,CASSLRQTGSNQPQHF
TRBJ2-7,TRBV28,CASTRDSLSYEQYF
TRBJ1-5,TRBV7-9,CASTVTGGQPQHF
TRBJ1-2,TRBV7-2,CASSSDRDGYGYTF
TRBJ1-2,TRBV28,CASGDGQGASGYTF
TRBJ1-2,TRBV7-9,CASSLFEGAHGYTF
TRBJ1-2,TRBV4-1,CASSQGEAGQGRVFYTF
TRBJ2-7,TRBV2,CASSDRQAVDEQYF
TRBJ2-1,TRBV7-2,CASTLIADHYNEQFF
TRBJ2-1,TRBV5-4,CASSRTGTSEQFF
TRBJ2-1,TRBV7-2,CASSPGGTSGRGNEQFF
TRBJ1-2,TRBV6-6,CASSLTIPGQGHGYTF
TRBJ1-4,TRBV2,CASRGDRGEKLFF
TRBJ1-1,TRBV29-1,CIVGGAMNAEAFF
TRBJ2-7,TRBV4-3,CASSQDRGGGYYEQYF
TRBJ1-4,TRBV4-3,CASSHGQGNEKLFF
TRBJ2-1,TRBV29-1,CSVGETGTGAYNEQFF
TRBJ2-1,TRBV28,CASSASGQSEFF
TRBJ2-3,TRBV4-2,CASSRLLGGRADTQYF
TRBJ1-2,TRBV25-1,CASSEGQNYGYTF
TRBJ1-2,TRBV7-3,CASSLIIVRNYGYTF
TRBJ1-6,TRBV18,CASSPPGSSPLHF
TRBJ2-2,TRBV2,CASSPGQFTGELFF